The rows below give T cell receptor beta chains drawn from one sample of a study of CD8 T cell repertoires and HIV-1 epitope variants. TCRdb's table, derived via immunoSEQ multiplex PCR, lists solely in-frame clones and lacks some. The sample records 80,000 to 95,000 clones, 74% being singletons. The material sequenced was uncultured baseline CD8+ T cells from peripheral blood mononuclear cells (PBMCs). The origin of the receptors is a male donor with HIV. Each CDR3 is given with its conserved first and last residue. The D gene is left open where the match is weak. Only some rows state a clone size, as once, few, many or a class for expanded clones.

13,TRBV2,-,TRBJ2-2,-,TGTGCCAGCAGTGAATTGCGAACGGGGGAGCTGTTTTTT,CASSELRTGELFF
15,TRBV11-1,TRBD1,TRBJ2-5,-,TGTGCCAGCAGCCGGGACAGGGGGTTTTCGGAGACCCAGTACTTC,CASSRDRGFSETQYF
13,TRBV29-1,-,TRBJ1-1,-,TGCAGCGTTGGGGAGGCCGCGAACACTGAAGCTTTCTTT,CSVGEAANTEAFF
15,TRBV5-5,-,TRBJ2-1,-,TGTGCCAGCAGCTTGGGTTGGAGCTCCTACAATGAGCAGTTCTTC,CASSLGWSSYNEQFF
13,TRBV10-3,-,TRBJ2-7,few,TGTGCCATCAGTGAGGGGATGGCGGGCGAGCAGTACTTC,CAISEGMAGEQYF
15,TRBV15,-,TRBJ2-7,-,TGTGCCACCAGCAGAAACGGGTGGGGGGCCGGCGAGCAGTACTTC,CATSRNGWGAGEQYF
11,TRBV29-1,-,TRBJ2-7,-,TGCAGCGGACAGGATTCCTACGAGCAGTACTTC,CSGQDSYEQYF
14,TRBV5-1,-,TRBJ1-2,-,TGCGCCAGCAGCGTGCAGGGATATGGGCATGGCTACACCTTC,CASSVQGYGHGYTF
15,TRBV5-4,-,TRBJ2-7,-,TGTGCCAGCAGCTCCGGGACCGCTAGCTCCTACGAGCAGTACTTC,CASSSGTASSYEQYF
15,TRBV7-9,-,TRBJ1-4,-,TGTGCCAGCAGCTTAAGTAAAGGGAACAATGAAAAACTGTTTTTT,CASSLSKGNNEKLFF
13,TRBV10-2,-,TRBJ2-1,-,TGCGCCAGCAGTGAGGGGGGGACCAATGAGCAGTTCTTC,CASSEGGTNEQFF
14,TRBV19,-,TRBJ1-2,-,TGTGCCAGTAAAACTGAGGGCACCAAGACTGGCTACACCTTC,CASKTEGTKTGYTF
15,TRBV4-3,TRBD1,TRBJ1-2,-,TGCGCCAGCAGCCAAGCCACGGGACAGGGCTATGGCTACACCTTC,CASSQATGQGYGYTF
14,TRBV6-1,-,TRBJ1-6,-,TGTGCCAGCAGTGCGCTAAGGGAGGATTCACCCCTCCACTTT,CASSALREDSPLHF
14,TRBV2,TRBD2,TRBJ2-1,many,TGTGCCAACAAAAAGACTAGCGGGATCAATGAGCAGTTCTTC,CANKKTSGINEQFF
14,TRBV21-1,-,TRBJ2-2,-,TGTGCCAGCGTCGCTCGGGCGAACACCGGGGAGCTGTTTTTT,CASVARANTGELFF
14,TRBV7-6,-,TRBJ2-7,-,TGTGCCAGCAGCCAATCTACCTACAGTAACGAGCAGTACTTC,CASSQSTYSNEQYF
15,TRBV19,-,TRBJ2-7,-,TGTGCCAGTAGTTCTCGGGATCCAGGATCCTACGAGCAGTACTTC,CASSSRDPGSYEQYF
13,TRBV30,-,TRBJ1-6,-,TGTGCCTGGAGTCCTGGGACGGCGGGGCCCCTCCACTTT,CAWSPGTAGPLHF
13,TRBV6-6,-,TRBJ2-1,-,TGTGCCAGCAGCCGGCTAGCTTACAATGAGCAGTTCTTC,CASSRLAYNEQFF
15,TRBV7-9,TRBD2,TRBJ2-5,-,TGTGCCAGCAGCCAGGGACTAGCGGGGAAAGAGACCCAGTACTTC,CASSQGLAGKETQYF
16,TRBV4-3,-,TRBJ2-7,-,TGCGCCAGCAGCCAAGATTGGGCAGGGGGGTCCTACGAGCAGTACTTC,CASSQDWAGGSYEQYF
16,TRBV2,TRBD2,TRBJ2-5,-,TGTGCCAGCAGTGAAGGGCTAGCGGGATCCCAAGAGACCCAGTACTTC,CASSEGLAGSQETQYF
21,TRBV9,TRBD2,TRBJ2-2,-,TGTGCCAGCAGCGTAGCGCCCATAATGGCGGGGGGTCGGCCGAACACCGGGGAGCTGTTTTTT,CASSVAPIMAGGRPNTGELFF
14,TRBV5-1,-,TRBJ1-1,few,TGCGCCAGCAGCTTGGCCAGTCTTCAAGGTGAAGCTTTCTTT,CASSLASLQGEAFF
13,TRBV10-3,-,TRBJ1-2,-,TGTGCCATCTCAGAGGACGGGAGCTATGGCTACACCTTC,CAISEDGSYGYTF
15,TRBV28,TRBD2,TRBJ2-1,-,TGTGCCAGCAGTTTTGGACTAGCGGGAAGCAATGAGCAGTTCTTC,CASSFGLAGSNEQFF
16,TRBV27,TRBD2,TRBJ2-1,-,TGTGCCAGCAGTTTATCGGAAGGGACTATTCACAATGAGCAGTTCTTC,CASSLSEGTIHNEQFF
11,TRBV10-3,-,TRBJ2-7,once,TGTGCCATCAGTGCTAACGCGGAGCAGTACTTC,CAISANAEQYF
16,TRBV13,-,TRBJ2-3,once,TGTGCCAGCAGCCCCCCGGGCAGGGGGAGGACAGATACGCAGTATTTT,CASSPPGRGRTDTQYF
13,TRBV29-1,-,TRBJ1-1,-,TGCAGCGTTACGGGGAACTTGAACACTGAAGCTTTCTTT,CSVTGNLNTEAFF
16,TRBV14,-,TRBJ2-1,-,TGTGCCAGCAGCCAAGTGCTCGGGAGCTCCTACAATGAGCAGTTCTTC,CASSQVLGSSYNEQFF
14,TRBV9,TRBD1,TRBJ2-7,many,TGTGCCAGCAGCGTAGGTTCAGGGGGCTACGAGCAGTACTTC,CASSVGSGGYEQYF
14,TRBV7-7,-,TRBJ2-1,-,TGTGCCAGCAGCGGGTTCGGGGCCGACAATGAGCAGTTCTTC,CASSGFGADNEQFF
14,TRBV9,TRBD2,TRBJ2-7,once,TGTGCCAGCTCCGCGGGAGGGCCGTCTGGTGAGCAGTACTTC,CASSAGGPSGEQYF
14,TRBV2,TRBD1,TRBJ2-7,few,TGTGCCAGTTCCCGGGACAGGGATTCCTACGAGCAGTACTTC,CASSRDRDSYEQYF
16,TRBV28,-,TRBJ1-6,-,TGTGCCAGCAGTTTGTACAGGTCCGACTATAATTCACCCCTCCACTTT,CASSLYRSDYNSPLHF
12,TRBV6-1,-,TRBJ2-7,-,TGTGCCAGCGACAGTAATGGATGGGAGCAGTACTTC,CASDSNGWEQYF
12,TRBV29-1,-,TRBJ2-7,-,TGCAGCGTGGGTGGACCGACGCCCGAGCAGTACTTC,CSVGGPTPEQYF
14,TRBV4-3,-,TRBJ2-7,-,TGCGCCAGCAGCCAAGAGTGGGGGGCATGGGAGCAGTACTTC,CASSQEWGAWEQYF
15,TRBV2,TRBD1,TRBJ1-5,-,TGTGCCAGCAGCTCCGGACAGGGAGGCAATCAGCCCCAGCATTTT,CASSSGQGGNQPQHF
15,TRBV5-6,-,TRBJ2-1,-,TGTGCCAGCAGCTTTGTTGACAGCCGCGGGGATGAGCAGTTCTTC,CASSFVDSRGDEQFF
14,TRBV6-5,TRBD1,TRBJ2-7,-,TGTGCCAGCAGTACCCGGGACAGGGGCCACGAGCAGTACTTC,CASSTRDRGHEQYF
16,TRBV15,TRBD2,TRBJ2-7,-,TGTGCCACCAGCAGAGAGGGGCTAGCGGGGCCCTACGAGCAGTACTTC,CATSREGLAGPYEQYF
14,TRBV7-6,-,TRBJ2-1,-,TGTGCCAGCAGCTTAGTGCGGAGTAATGGTGAGCAGTTCTTC,CASSLVRSNGEQFF
14,TRBV2,-,TRBJ1-3,-,TGTGCCAGCAGTCAGGGGCTAACTGGAAACACCATATATTTT,CASSQGLTGNTIYF
13,TRBV9,-,TRBJ1-1,-,TGTGCCAGCAGCGCCCGGGCACCCACTGAAGCTTTCTTT,CASSARAPTEAFF
18,TRBV7-9,TRBD1,TRBJ1-1,-,TGTGCCAGCAGCTTAGTCCGGGACAGGGGGATTGGAAGGACTGAAGCTTTCTTT,CASSLVRDRGIGRTEAFF
17,TRBV5-1,TRBD1,TRBJ2-1,-,TGCGCCAGCAGCTTGACGCCCGACAGGGGGGCTTACAATGAGCAGTTCTTC,CASSLTPDRGAYNEQFF
12,TRBV7-2,-,TRBJ1-1,-,TGTGCCAGCAGCTTGAGTGGGGAAAAAGCTTTCTTT,CASSLSGEKAFF